The entry that follows covers one TCR beta chain sequence. The antigen is undetermined. The protocol was immunoSEQ multiplex PCR, while the TCRdb copy is restricted to in-frame clones and leaves out a portion. The sample carries roughly 80,000 clones, about nine tenths recorded once. Deletions cut 5 bases from V and 7 bases from J, with 21 bases between. CDR1 and CDR2 (germline): SGHNT, YENEEA. This CDR3 contains 16 residues. This sample was taken from a study of graft-versus-host responses after intestinal transplantation. Study-level results: Circulating GvH clones peaking coincided with falling HvG clones soon after transplant. Allografts of one patient group, those with graft-donor T cell macrochimerism, had high graft-versus-host to host-versus-graft clonal ratios.

This chain joins TRBV11-3 and TRBJ2-1; the D gene is possibly TRBD1 (6 bases). The TCR originated in a human patient who received an intestinal transplant, so some T cells may come from the graft donor. This specimen consisted of PBMCs, obtained 98 days after intestinal transplantation. CDR3 protein: CASSPTPQGGSNEQFF. The CDR3 DNA reads TGTGCCAGCAGCCCAACCCCACAAGGGGGTTCGAATGAGCAGTTCTTC.